The 3 T cell receptor beta chains below all came from one sample that was sequenced in a study of blood T cell repertoires in COVID-19. This table comes from immunoSEQ multiplex PCR, and its TCRdb copy is limited to in-frame clones, with some not included. There are over 80,000 clones in the sample; over 65% occur only once, and 3% to 4% lies in the top ten. Sequenced material: peripheral blood. These receptor sequences come from a man between 70 and 80 years old with COVID-19, enrolled during active disease.

The V gene is TRBV6-2 or TRBV6-3, the J gene TRBJ1-2, with D tentatively TRBD1 (5 bases). Between the trimmed V and J ends, which lost 6 bases and 4 bases, there was a span of 12 bases. There are 13 residues in the CDR3. Germline V gene sequence: CDR1 MNHEY, CDR2 SVGEGT. This CDR3 is CASSQTVFYGYTF. DNA of the CDR3: TGTGCCAGCAGCCAGACAGTCTTCTATGGCTACACCTTC.

J is TRBJ2-1 and V is TRBV19; 8 nucleotides agree with TRBD2. Per the germline V gene, CDR1 is LNHDA and CDR2 is SQIVND (reference sequence). The CDR3 consists of 16 residues. The V segment lost 4 bases and the J segment 0 bases; nucleotides outside the gene matches: 5. The CDR3 loop is CASSRTSGSSYNEQFF. Written as DNA, the CDR3 is TGTGCCAGTAGTAGAACAAGCGGGAGCTCCTACAATGAGCAGTTCTTC.

V and J are TRBV24-1 and TRBJ2-5; TRBD1 is a possible D gene (6 bases). Germline lookup yields CDR1 KGHDR and CDR2 SFDVKD. V was pared by 0 bases and J by 7 bases, with 14 bases between. The CDR3 has 15 amino acids. The CDR3 loop is CATSDLGKGVVTQYF. The CDR3, as DNA: TGTGCCACCAGTGATTTGGGAAAGGGGGTTGTGACCCAGTACTTC.